These 8 T cell receptor beta chains originate from one sample sequenced in a study of T cell responses to AZD1222 COVID-19 vaccine. Libraries were prepared by immunoSEQ multiplex PCR; TCRdb keeps only in-frame clonotypes and omits some of them. The sample has 100,000 to 140,000 clones, about 92% seen once. The sequences come from peripheral blood, collected 28 days after the second AZD1222 dose. The origin of the receptors is an adult who received the AZD1222 COVID-19 vaccine.

Notes on this clone: The identical CDR3 is also encoded by other nucleotide sequences in the sample. This chain connects TRBV6-1 to TRBJ1-5; D unresolved. The CDR3 sequence is 13 residues long. V lost 2 bases and J 4 bases, leaving 6 bases between the germline ends. Germline V gives CDR1 MNHNS, CDR2 SASEGT. DNA of the CDR3: TGTGCCAGCAGTGAACGGGGTAATCAGCCCCAGCATTTT. Amino acid sequence: CASSERGNQPQHF.

This clone was seen once. The rearrangement joins TRBV19 to TRBJ1-4, with no clear D. This CDR3 has 13 residues. The germline V gene encodes CDR1 LNHDA and CDR2 SQIVND (reference sequence). Trimming removed 4 bases at V and 11 bases at J, with 14 bases between. For the CDR3, the DNA is TGTGCCAGTAGTACTCGGGCGGGGATTAAACTGTTTTTT. This sequence encodes CASSTRAGIKLFF.

The chain uses TRBV5-1 and TRBJ2-7; TRBD2 might be the D (6 bases). The V gene's germline CDR1 is SGHRS and CDR2 YFSETQ. This CDR3 has 14 residues. Trimming took off 3 bases at V and 4 bases at J, with 14 bases between the two ends. The CDR3 spells CASSSTSSAYEQYF. The CDR3 region has the DNA TGCGCCAGCAGCTCCACTAGCAGCGCTTACGAGCAGTACTTC.

A few counts support this clone. This sequence joins TRBV2 and TRBJ1-6; perhaps TRBD1 as D (5 bases). Trimming took off 6 bases at V and 10 bases at J, with 19 bases between the two ends. Germline V lookup: CDR1 SNHLY, CDR2 FYNNEI. The CDR3 consists of 15 residues. DNA for the CDR3: TGTGCCAGCAGCCGGATGACAGTTTCGGACTCACCCCTCCACTTT. It yields the protein CASSRMTVSDSPLHF.

V is TRBV19 and J is TRBJ2-3, with D possibly matching TRBD1 (5 bases). CDR3 length: 12 residues. Germline lookup yields CDR1 LNHDA and CDR2 SQIVND (reference sequence). With 6 bases removed from V and 6 bases from J, the gap between germline ends came to 10 bases. CDR3 protein: CASSKQVDTQYF. CDR3 in DNA: TGTGCCAGTAGCAAACAGGTGGATACGCAGTATTTT. Supplemented by reference TRBV19 and TRBJ2-3, the full variable domain reads DGGITQSPKYLFRKEGQNVTLSCEQNLNHDAMYWYRQDPGQGLRLIYYSQIVNDFQKGDIAEGYSVSREKKESFPLTVTSAQKNPTAFYLCASSKQVDTQYFGPGTRLTVL.

This sequence joins TRBV10-3 and TRBJ2-1; perhaps TRBD1 as D (7 bases). From germline, CDR1 is ENHRY and CDR2 SYGVKD. Trimming removed 2 bases at V and 8 bases at J, with 13 bases between. The CDR3 runs 14 residues. This CDR3 reads CAISEGRGVDEQFF. The CDR3 DNA is TGTGCCATCAGTGAGGGCAGGGGGGTAGATGAGCAGTTCTTC.

The chain uses TRBV28 and TRBJ2-1; 8 nucleotides agree with TRBD2. Germline trimming cut 10 bases from V and 2 bases from J; bases unmatched to any gene: 4. This CDR3 contains 13 residues. CDR1 and CDR2 (germline): MDHEN, SYDVKM. As DNA, the CDR3 is TGTGCCACAGGACTAGCAACCTACAATGAGCAGTTCTTC. Encoded protein: CATGLATYNEQFF. Full variable domain (outside the CDR3, taken from reference TRBV28 and TRBJ2-1): DVKVTQSSRYLVKRTGEKVFLECVQDMDHENMFWYRQDPGLGLRLIYFSYDVKMKEKGDIPEGYSVSREKKERFSLILESASTNQTSMYLCATGLATYNEQFFGPGTRLTVL.

J is TRBJ1-6 and V is TRBV6-5, with D unresolved. This CDR3 spans 14 amino acids. V was pared by 4 bases and J by 0 bases, with 4 bases between. Germline V gene lookup returns CDR1 MNHEY and CDR2 SVGAGI. CDR3 nucleotides: TGTGCCAGCAGTTCCATCTCCTATAATTCACCCCTCCACTTT. Translation gives CASSSISYNSPLHF.